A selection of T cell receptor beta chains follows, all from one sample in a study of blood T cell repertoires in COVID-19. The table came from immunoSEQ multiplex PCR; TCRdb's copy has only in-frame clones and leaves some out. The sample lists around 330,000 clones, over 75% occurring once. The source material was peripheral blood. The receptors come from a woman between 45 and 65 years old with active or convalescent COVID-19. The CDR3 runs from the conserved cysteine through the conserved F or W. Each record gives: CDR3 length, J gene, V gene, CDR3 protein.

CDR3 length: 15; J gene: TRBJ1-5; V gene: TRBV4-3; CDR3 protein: CASSQDRGGRQPQHF
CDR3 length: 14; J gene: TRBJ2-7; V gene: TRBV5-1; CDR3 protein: CASSVGTDSYEQYF
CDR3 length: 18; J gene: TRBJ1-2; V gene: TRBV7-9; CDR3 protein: CASSSSRFLQGRILGYTF
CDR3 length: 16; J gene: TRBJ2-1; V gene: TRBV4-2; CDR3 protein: CASSRKTSGPNNEQFF
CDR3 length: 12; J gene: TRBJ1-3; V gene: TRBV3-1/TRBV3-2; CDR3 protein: CASSGTGNTIYF
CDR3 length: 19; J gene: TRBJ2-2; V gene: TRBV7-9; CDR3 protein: CASSSPGLSGGPNTGELFF
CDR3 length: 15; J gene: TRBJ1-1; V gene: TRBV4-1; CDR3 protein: CASSQDPRGNTEAFF
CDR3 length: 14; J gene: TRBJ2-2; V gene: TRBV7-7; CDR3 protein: CASSPQGGAGELFF
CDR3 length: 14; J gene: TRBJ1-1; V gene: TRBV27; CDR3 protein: CASSLWTGKTEAFF
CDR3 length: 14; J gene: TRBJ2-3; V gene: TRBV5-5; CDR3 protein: CASSSGGHTDTQYF
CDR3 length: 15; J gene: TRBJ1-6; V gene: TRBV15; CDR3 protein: CATSRDLGGGSPLHF
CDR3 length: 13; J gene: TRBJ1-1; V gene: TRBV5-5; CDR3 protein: CASSWGQGTEAFF
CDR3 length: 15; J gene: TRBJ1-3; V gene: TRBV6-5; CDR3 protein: CASEVRGPSGNTIYF
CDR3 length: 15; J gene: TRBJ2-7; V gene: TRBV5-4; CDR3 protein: CASKVQGASSYEQYF
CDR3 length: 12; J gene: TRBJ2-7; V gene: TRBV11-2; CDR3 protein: CASSLGRDEQYF
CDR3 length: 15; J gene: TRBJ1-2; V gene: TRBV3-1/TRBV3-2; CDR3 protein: CASSRVGQWNYGYTF
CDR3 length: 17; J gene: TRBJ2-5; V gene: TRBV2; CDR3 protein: CASRGLRAAGVKETQYF